The rows below give T cell receptor beta chains drawn from one sample of a study of blood T cell repertoires in COVID-19. Libraries were prepared by immunoSEQ multiplex PCR; TCRdb keeps only in-frame clonotypes and omits some of them. Here the sample spans 200,000 or so clones, about 88% being singletons. Material for sequencing was PBMCs or T cells enriched from blood (not recorded which). These TCRs come from a woman younger than 45 who had recovered from COVID-19. The CDR3 runs from the conserved cysteine through the conserved F or W. A D gene is named only where the DNA matches it firmly.

CDR3aa,CDR3nt,v_gene,d_gene,j_gene
CSVDGSGVDYGYTF,TGCAGCGTTGACGGGAGCGGGGTTGACTATGGCTACACCTTC,TRBV29-1,.,TRBJ1-2
CASSEGRGGQPQHF,TGTGCCAGCAGTGAGGGGAGGGGCGGTCAGCCCCAGCATTTT,TRBV6-1,.,TRBJ1-5
CASSLGGLSYGYTF,TGTGCCAGCAGCTTAGGGGGGCTTAGCTATGGCTACACCTTC,TRBV7-9,.,TRBJ1-2
CASSLVGRGPTDTQYF,TGTGCCAGCAGCTTGGTCGGGCGGGGGCCCACAGATACGCAGTATTTT,TRBV5-4,.,TRBJ2-3
CASSLVGRDTQYF,TGTGCCAGCAGTTTGGTAGGGAGGGATACGCAGTATTTT,TRBV12-3/TRBV12-4,.,TRBJ2-3
CASSLGFGYTQGAIYF,TGTGCCAGCAGCTTAGGTTTCGGCTATACGCAGGGGGCCATATATTTT,TRBV11-2,TRBD1,TRBJ1-3
CASSQMAQGSDTQYF,TGCGCCAGCAGCCAAATGGCACAGGGTTCAGATACGCAGTATTTT,TRBV4-1,.,TRBJ2-3
CSVITAREGGTEQYF,TGCAGCGTTATCACGGCCAGGGAAGGCGGGACCGAGCAGTACTTC,TRBV29-1,.,TRBJ2-7
CASSPGNEQYF,TGTGCCAGCAGTCCAGGGAACGAGCAGTACTTC,TRBV3-1/TRBV3-2,.,TRBJ2-7
CASSSEGVSTDTQYF,TGTGCCAGCTCATCAGAGGGGGTCAGCACAGATACGCAGTATTTT,TRBV18,.,TRBJ2-3
CASSYSTSGGGDTQYF,TGTGCCAGCAGTTACTCCACTAGCGGGGGAGGAGATACGCAGTATTTT,TRBV6-2/TRBV6-3,TRBD2,TRBJ2-3